Listed here is a single T cell receptor beta chain. The entry originates in a study of PD-1 blockade in classical Hodgkin lymphoma. V was shortened by 2 bases and J by 5 bases, with 6 bases between the two germline ends. This CDR3 spans 13 amino acids. The germline V gene encodes CDR1 ENHRY and CDR2 SYGVKD. Only in-frame clones appear in the TCRdb table, and some are missing; sequencing was by immunoSEQ multiplex PCR. The sample lists around 13,000 clones, 75% to 90% occurring once. Every one of the patients relapsed after autologous stem cell transplantation (brentuximab vedotin exposure was variable). Investigators isolated CD4+ T cells from thawed PBMCs through magnetic negative selection.

The rearrangement uses TRBV10-3 and TRBJ1-4; D is possibly TRBD1 (6 bases). The sample was CD4+ T cells from blood, taken at baseline. This receptor was obtained from a human donor with classical Hodgkin lymphoma. This CDR3 is CAISEGQNEKLFF. CDR3 nucleotide sequence: TGTGCCATCAGTGAGGGACAGAATGAAAAACTGTTTTTT.